This T cell receptor (beta chain) is from a study of CD8+ T cells in alopecia areata. Findings and caveats of the study: Affected lesional scalp, above all in alopecia totalis/universalis, was more clonal than normal scalp.

Noted treatment: oral pan-JAK inhibitor, 5-10 mg twice daily. CDR1 is SQVTM, CDR2 ANQGSEA, per germline. CDR3 length equals 16 residues. V shed 4 bases, J shed 5 bases, and the junction held 13 bases outside the gene matches. In the case of this clone: Its antigen is unknown.

Extraction of RNA preceded its reverse transcription into cDNA, which served as the sequencing template. Data came from immunoSEQ multiplex PCR; TCRdb stores just in-frame clones and leaves some out. The sample contains some 160,000 clones, about two thirds of which appear only once. The receptor was isolated from a human donor with alopecia areata. Sequencing was performed on CD4+ T cells sorted from blood, taken at week 4, from a patient treated with tofacitinib. The chain couples TRBV29-1 to TRBJ2-1, with 8 nucleotides matching TRBD2. The CDR3 sequence: CSVVRTLKGLDNEQFF. The CDR3 coding sequence is TGCAGCGTTGTCCGGACCTTAAAGGGACTAGACAATGAGCAGTTCTTC.